The 14 T cell receptor beta chains below come from one sample, sequenced in a study of T-cell memory formation after mild COVID-19 (dated by TCRdb to the early 2020s). The library was prepared using 5' RACE. Sequencing relied on an Illumina NovaSeq 6000. TCRdb reprocessing: public reads trimmed at Q25 with fastp, clones called with MiXCR, in-frame beta chains kept. Every CDR3 protein is listed once, alongside the most common genes and DNA of its rows. The sample profile shows around 430,000 distinct CDR3 sequences; approximately 16% of them were found once. The ten largest clones capture roughly a fifth of the sample. Sequenced sample: PBMCs or a T cell subset sorted from them (not recorded which). The receptors originated from a man aged 18 to 30 who had mild COVID-19 (a few samples of this study predate the infection). The sample titles of this study are shuffled in the database, so cell type and time point are left out; the donor was told from shared clones.

Only a few counts were recorded for this clonotype. This rearrangement joins TRBV28 to TRBJ1-3; D possibly corresponds to TRBD1 (5 bases). Trimming cost V 8 bases and J 5 bases, with 13 bases left between them. Germline V CDR1 and CDR2: MDHEN, SYDVKM. The CDR3 totals 13 residues. The CDR3 loop reads CASVDSHRNTIYF. CDR3 DNA: TGTGCCAGCGTAGACAGTCACCGAAACACCATATATTTT.

V and J are TRBV7-2 and TRBJ2-1; 15 nucleotides align to TRBD2. Germline-derived CDR1 and CDR2 are SGHTA and FQGNSA. There are 17 residues in the CDR3. Trimming removed 1 base from V and 8 bases from J; junction bases left unmatched: 6. The CDR3 loop reads CASSLERTSGGAYEQFF. For the CDR3, the DNA is TGTGCCAGCAGCTTAGAAAGGACTAGCGGGGGGGCCTATGAGCAGTTCTTC.

This clonotype showed up just a few times. This chain links TRBV5-5 with TRBJ1-5, with 8 bases identical to TRBD1. V lost 4 bases and J lost 7; bases outside the gene matches: 7. The CDR3 loop spans 14 amino acids. Germline V gene sequence: CDR1 SGHKS, CDR2 YYEKEE (reference sequence). In DNA form, the CDR3 reads TGTGCCAGCAGCATAATGACAGGGGTACAGCCCCAGCATTTT. This translates into CASSIMTGVQPQHF. Full variable domain (rest looked up from reference TRBV5-5 and TRBJ1-5): DAGVTQSPTHLIKTRGQQVTLRCSPISGHKSVSWYQQVLGQGPQFIFQYYEKEERGRGNFPDRFSARQFPNYSSELNVNALLLGDSALYLCASSIMTGVQPQHFGDGTRLSIL.

V usage is TRBV6-2 or TRBV6-3 and J usage is TRBJ1-2, with D uncertain. The CDR3 has 12 amino acids. The V end was cut by 2 bases, the J end by 5 bases, with 6 bases between. Germline CDR1 and CDR2: MNHEY and SVGEGT. DNA for the CDR3: TGTGCCAGCAGTTACGGGTCGTATGGCTACACCTTC. Translating it yields CASSYGSYGYTF.

The chain joins TRBV4-3 to TRBJ1-4; D gene uncertain. This CDR3 has 12 residues. The germline V gene has CDR1 LGHNA and CDR2 YSLEER. V was pared by 8 bases and J by 5 bases, with 9 bases between. The CDR3 loop is CASGGMNEKLFF. DNA of the CDR3: TGCGCCAGCGGAGGGATGAATGAAAAACTGTTTTTT.

The chain recombines TRBV7-9 with TRBJ2-3; TRBD2 matches 10 bases. Trimming took 5 bases from V and 4 from J; bases not matched to a gene: 9. This CDR3 contains 16 residues. Germline V lookup: CDR1 SEHNR, CDR2 FQNEAQ (reference sequence). CDR3 residues: CASSILAGIHADTQYF. CDR3 sequence (DNA): TGTGCCAGCAGCATACTAGCGGGGATTCATGCAGATACGCAGTATTTT.

V is TRBV4-2 and J is TRBJ2-3, with D uncertain. Trimming shortened V by 3 bases and J by 6 bases, and 7 bases separated the two germline ends. CDR1 and CDR2 (germline): LGHNA, YNFKEQ. The CDR3 length is 12 residues. The DNA for the CDR3 is TGTGCCAGCAGCCAGGATGTCGATACGCAGTATTTT. Amino acids: CASSQDVDTQYF.

This sequence joins TRBV4-1 and TRBJ1-2; possible D gene TRBD1, 6 bases. CDR1 is MGHRA and CDR2 is YSYEKL in the germline V gene. The V gene lost 0 bases and the J gene lost 1 base, with 12 bases spanning the gap. CDR3 size: 16 residues. The CDR3 DNA reads as TGCGCCAGCAGCCAAGATCAGGCCAGGGGTAACTATGGCTACACCTTC. Residues: CASSQDQARGNYGYTF.

This clonotype has only a few counts. This chain joins TRBV5-5 and TRBJ1-1; D not resolved. V was shortened by 4 bases and J by 6 bases, with 7 bases between the two germline ends. CDR1 and CDR2 from the germline V gene are SGHKS and YYEKEE (reference sequence). The CDR3 has 11 amino acids. The CDR3 loop is CASSGYAEAFF. Written as DNA, the CDR3 is TGTGCCAGCAGCGGTTATGCTGAAGCTTTCTTT.

This chain links TRBV9 with TRBJ2-5, with D tentatively TRBD2 (7 bases). Germline-derived CDR1 and CDR2 are SGDLS and YYNGEE. The CDR3 consists of 16 residues. V lost 0 bases, J lost 4 bases, and 16 bases lay in between. CDR3 DNA: TGTGCCAGCAGCGTAGGGGGGGGCAGGGCTGGAGAGACCCAGTACTTC. It is translated as CASSVGGGRAGETQYF.

The rearrangement joins TRBV14 to TRBJ2-1, with TRBD2 matching over 7 bases. The V gene end was trimmed by 5 bases and the J gene end by 0 bases; junction bases not matched to a gene: 4. Germline-derived CDR1 and CDR2 are SGHDN and FVKESK. This CDR3 region has 15 residues. CDR3 DNA: TGTGCCAGCAGCTGGGGGAGGGCCTCCTACAATGAGCAGTTCTTC. This translates into CASSWGRASYNEQFF.

The CDR3 loop is CASSGGGIEETQYF. The CDR3 DNA is TGCGCCAGCAGCGGCGGGGGGATCGAAGAGACCCAGTACTTC. The chain recombines TRBV5-1 with TRBJ2-5; 8 nucleotides line up with TRBD2. Unmatched junction bases numbered 5, after V lost 4 bases and J lost 3 bases. The CDR3 length is 14 residues. From germline, CDR1 is SGHRS and CDR2 YFSETQ.

This clonotype was picked up a small number of times. The J gene is TRBJ2-3, the V gene TRBV7-2, with 11 nucleotides matching TRBD2. Germline V gene data show CDR1 as SGHTA and CDR2 as FQGNSA. V lost 4 bases to trimming and J lost 0 bases; unmatched junction nucleotides: 6. The CDR3 sequence is 17 residues long. The CDR3 protein is CASSWGLAEASTDTQYF. The DNA of the CDR3 is TGTGCCAGCAGCTGGGGACTAGCGGAGGCAAGCACAGATACGCAGTATTTT.

This clonotype was detected a few times. This rearrangement joins TRBV7-9 to TRBJ2-5; D is uncertain. Looked up from germline, CDR1 is SEHNR and CDR2 is FQNEAQ (reference sequence). The CDR3 extends over 11 amino acids. The ends were cut back, 5 bases at V and 10 bases at J, with 11 bases in the middle. CDR3: CASSPKDGQYF. The CDR3 DNA sequence: TGTGCCAGCAGCCCCAAGGATGGCCAGTACTTC.